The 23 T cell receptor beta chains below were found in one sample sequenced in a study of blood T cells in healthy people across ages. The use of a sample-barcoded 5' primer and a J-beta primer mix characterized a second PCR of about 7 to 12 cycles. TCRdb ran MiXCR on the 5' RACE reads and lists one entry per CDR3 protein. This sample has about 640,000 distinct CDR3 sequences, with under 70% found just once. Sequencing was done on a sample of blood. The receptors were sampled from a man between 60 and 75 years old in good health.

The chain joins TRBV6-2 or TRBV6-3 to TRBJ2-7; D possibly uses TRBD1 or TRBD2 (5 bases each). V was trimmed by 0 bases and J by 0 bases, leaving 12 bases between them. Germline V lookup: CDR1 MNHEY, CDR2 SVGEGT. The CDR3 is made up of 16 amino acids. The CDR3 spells CASSYSPAGSSYEQYF. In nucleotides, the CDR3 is TGTGCCAGCAGTTACTCTCCGGCAGGGAGCTCCTACGAGCAGTACTTC.

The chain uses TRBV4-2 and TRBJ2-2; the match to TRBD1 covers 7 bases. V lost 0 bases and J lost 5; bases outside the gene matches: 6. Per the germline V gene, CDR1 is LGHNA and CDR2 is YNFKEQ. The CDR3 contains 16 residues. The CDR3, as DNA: TGTGCCAGCAGCCAAGACTTGAGGGGGCAGACCGGGGAGCTGTTTTTT. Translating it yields CASSQDLRGQTGELFF.

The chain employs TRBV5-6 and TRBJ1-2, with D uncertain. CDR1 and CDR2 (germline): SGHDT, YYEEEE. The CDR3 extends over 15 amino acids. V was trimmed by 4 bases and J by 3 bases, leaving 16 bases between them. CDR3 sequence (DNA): TGTGCCAGCAGCCCCTTAGGTTCACTAGACTATGGCTACACCTTC. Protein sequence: CASSPLGSLDYGYTF.

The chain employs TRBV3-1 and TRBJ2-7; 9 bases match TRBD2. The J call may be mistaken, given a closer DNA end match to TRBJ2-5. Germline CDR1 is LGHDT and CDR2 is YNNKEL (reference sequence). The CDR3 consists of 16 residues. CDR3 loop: CASSQASGGTMETQYF. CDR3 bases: TGTGCCAGCAGCCAAGCCAGCGGGGGGACCATGGAGACCCAGTACTTC.

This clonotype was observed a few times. CDR3 protein: CASNGVQEEKLFF. CDR3 bases: TGTGCCAGCAATGGGGTGCAAGAGGAAAAACTGTTTTTT. The V and J genes are TRBV9 and TRBJ1-4; D gene ambiguous. This CDR3 region has 13 residues. The V end was cut by 6 bases, the J end by 8 bases, with 14 bases between. CDR1 and CDR2 from the germline V gene are SGDLS and YYNGEE.

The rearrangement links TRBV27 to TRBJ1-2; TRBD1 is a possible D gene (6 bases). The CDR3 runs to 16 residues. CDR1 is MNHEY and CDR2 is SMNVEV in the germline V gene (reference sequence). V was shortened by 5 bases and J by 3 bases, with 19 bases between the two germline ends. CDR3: CASSPNNRDWHYGYTF. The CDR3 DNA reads TGTGCCAGCAGTCCGAACAACAGGGATTGGCACTATGGCTACACCTTC.

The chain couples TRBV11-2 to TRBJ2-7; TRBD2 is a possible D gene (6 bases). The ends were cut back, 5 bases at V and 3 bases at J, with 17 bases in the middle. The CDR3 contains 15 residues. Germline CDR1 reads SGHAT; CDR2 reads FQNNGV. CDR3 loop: CASSPPAGVLYEQYF. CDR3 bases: TGTGCCAGCAGCCCCCCAGCGGGCGTGCTCTACGAGCAGTACTTC.

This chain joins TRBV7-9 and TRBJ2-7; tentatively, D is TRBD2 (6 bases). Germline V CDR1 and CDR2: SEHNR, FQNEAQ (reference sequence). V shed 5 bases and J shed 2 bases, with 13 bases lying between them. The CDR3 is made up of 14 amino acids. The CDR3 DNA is TGTGCCAGCAGCGCGCCTCTAGCGACCTACGAGCAGTACTTC. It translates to CASSAPLATYEQYF.

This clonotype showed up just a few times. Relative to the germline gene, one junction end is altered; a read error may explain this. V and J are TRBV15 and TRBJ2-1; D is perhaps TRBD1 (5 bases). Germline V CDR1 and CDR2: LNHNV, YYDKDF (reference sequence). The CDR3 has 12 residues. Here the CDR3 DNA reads TGTGCCACTAGCAGAGTTGACAGAGAGCAGTTCTTC. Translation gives CATSRVDREQFF.

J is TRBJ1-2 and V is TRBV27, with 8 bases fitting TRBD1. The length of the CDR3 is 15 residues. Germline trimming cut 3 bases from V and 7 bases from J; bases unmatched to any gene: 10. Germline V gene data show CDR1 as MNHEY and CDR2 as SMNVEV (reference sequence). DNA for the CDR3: TGTGCCAGCAGTTTCTCGGGACAGGTCTCTTCTGGCTACACCTTC. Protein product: CASSFSGQVSSGYTF.

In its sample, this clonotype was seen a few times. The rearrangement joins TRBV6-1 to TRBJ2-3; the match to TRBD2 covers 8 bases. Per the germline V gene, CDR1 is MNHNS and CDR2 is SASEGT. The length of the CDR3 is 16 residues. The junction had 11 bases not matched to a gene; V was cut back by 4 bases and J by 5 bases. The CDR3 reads CASSVSGAYPVDTQYF. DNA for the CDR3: TGTGCCAGCAGTGTTAGCGGGGCGTATCCGGTAGATACGCAGTATTTT.

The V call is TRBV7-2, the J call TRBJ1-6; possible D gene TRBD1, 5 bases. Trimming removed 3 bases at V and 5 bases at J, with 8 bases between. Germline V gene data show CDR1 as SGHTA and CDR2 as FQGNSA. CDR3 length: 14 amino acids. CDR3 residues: CASSLRGHNSPLHF. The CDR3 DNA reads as TGTGCCAGCAGCTTGCGGGGCCATAATTCACCCCTCCACTTT.

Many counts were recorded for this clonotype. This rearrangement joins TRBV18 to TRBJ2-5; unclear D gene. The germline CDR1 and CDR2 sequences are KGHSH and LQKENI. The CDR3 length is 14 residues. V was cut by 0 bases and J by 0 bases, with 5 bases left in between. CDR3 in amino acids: CASSPPGYQETQYF. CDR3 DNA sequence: TGTGCCAGCTCACCACCGGGGTACCAAGAGACCCAGTACTTC. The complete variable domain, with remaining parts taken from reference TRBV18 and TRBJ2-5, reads NAGVMQNPRHLVRRRGQEARLRCSPMKGHSHVYWYRQLPEEGLKFMVYLQKENIIDESGMPKERFSAEFPKEGPSILRIQQVVRGDSAAYFCASSPPGYQETQYFGPGTRLLVL.

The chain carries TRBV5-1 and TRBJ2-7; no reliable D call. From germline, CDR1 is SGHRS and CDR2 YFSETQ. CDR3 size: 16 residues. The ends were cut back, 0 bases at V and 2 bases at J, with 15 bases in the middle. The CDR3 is CASSLDSQHPTYEQYF. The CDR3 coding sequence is TGCGCCAGCAGCTTGGACAGCCAACACCCAACCTACGAGCAGTACTTC.

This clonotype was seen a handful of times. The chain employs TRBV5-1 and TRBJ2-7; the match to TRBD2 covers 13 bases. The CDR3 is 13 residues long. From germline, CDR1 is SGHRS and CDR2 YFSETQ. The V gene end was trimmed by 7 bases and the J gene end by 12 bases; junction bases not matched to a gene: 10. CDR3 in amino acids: CASAGTSGDLRYF. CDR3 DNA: TGCGCCAGCGCGGGGACTAGCGGGGACCTTCGGTACTTC.

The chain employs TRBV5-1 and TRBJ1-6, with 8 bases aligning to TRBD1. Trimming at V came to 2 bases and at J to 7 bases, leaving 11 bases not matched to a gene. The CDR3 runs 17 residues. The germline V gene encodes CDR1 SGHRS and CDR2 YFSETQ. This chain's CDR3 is CASSLMPPRQGNSPLHF. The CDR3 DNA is TGCGCCAGCAGCTTAATGCCCCCTAGACAGGGGAATTCACCCCTCCACTTT. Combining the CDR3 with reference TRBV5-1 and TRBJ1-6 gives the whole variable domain KAGVTQTPRYLIKTRGQQVTLSCSPISGHRSVSWYQQTPGQGLQFLFEYFSETQRNKGNFPGRFSGRQFSNSRSEMNVSTLELGDSALYLCASSLMPPRQGNSPLHFGNGTRLTVT.

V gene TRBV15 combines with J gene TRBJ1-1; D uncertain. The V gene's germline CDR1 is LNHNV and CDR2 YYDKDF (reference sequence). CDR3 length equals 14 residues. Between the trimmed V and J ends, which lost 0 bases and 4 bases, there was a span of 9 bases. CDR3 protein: CATSRDRGVTEAFF. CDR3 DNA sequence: TGTGCCACCAGCAGAGATCGAGGCGTCACTGAAGCTTTCTTT.

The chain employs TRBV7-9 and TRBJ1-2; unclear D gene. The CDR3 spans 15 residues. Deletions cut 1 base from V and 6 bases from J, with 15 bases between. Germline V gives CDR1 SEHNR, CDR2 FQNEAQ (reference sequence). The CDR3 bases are TGTGCCAGCAGCTTAGTAACCCCTAGAATCGATGGCTACACCTTC. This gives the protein CASSLVTPRIDGYTF.

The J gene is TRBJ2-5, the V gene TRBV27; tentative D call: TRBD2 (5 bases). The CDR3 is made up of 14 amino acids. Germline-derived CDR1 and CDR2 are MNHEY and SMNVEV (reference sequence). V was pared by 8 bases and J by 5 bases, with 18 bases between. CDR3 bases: TGTGCCAGCCGCCCCGGGGTTACGAGGGAGACCCAGTACTTC. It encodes CASRPGVTRETQYF.

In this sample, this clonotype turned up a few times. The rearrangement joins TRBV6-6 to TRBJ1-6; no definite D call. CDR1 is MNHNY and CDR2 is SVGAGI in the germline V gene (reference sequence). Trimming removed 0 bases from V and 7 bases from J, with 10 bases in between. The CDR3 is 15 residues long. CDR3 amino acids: CASSYSSQLNSPLHF. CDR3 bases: TGTGCCAGCAGTTACTCGAGTCAGCTGAATTCACCCCTCCACTTT.

The CDR3 bases are TGCAGTGCTATCGAGGGGGCTTCGAACACTGAAGCTTTCTTT. Residues: CSAIEGASNTEAFF. V is TRBV20-1 and J is TRBJ1-1; the match to TRBD1 covers 7 bases. The CDR3 consists of 14 residues. From germline, CDR1 is DFQATT and CDR2 SNEGSKA (reference sequence). Trimming removed 4 bases from V and 1 base from J; junction bases left unmatched: 6.

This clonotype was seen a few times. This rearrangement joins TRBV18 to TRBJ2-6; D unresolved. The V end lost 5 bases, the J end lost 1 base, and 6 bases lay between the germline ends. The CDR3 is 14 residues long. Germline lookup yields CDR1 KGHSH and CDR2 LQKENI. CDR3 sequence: CASSTTSGANVLTF. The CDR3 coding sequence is TGTGCCAGCTCAACAACATCTGGGGCCAACGTCCTGACTTTC.

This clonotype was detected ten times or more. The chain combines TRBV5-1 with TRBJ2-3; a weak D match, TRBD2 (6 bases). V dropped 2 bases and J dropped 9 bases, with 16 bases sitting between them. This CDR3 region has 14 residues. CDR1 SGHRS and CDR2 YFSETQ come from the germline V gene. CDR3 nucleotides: TGCGCCAGCAGCTTAGATGGGTCCGCGGGGACGCAGTATTTT. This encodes CASSLDGSAGTQYF.